This T cell receptor beta chain was captured in a study of blood T cell repertoires in COVID-19 (dated by TCRdb to the early 2020s). Background on the whole study: Samples covering the acute and convalescent phases of COVID-19 were provided by collaborators in the United States, Italy and Spain. The material from the prospective study consisted of cDNA or gDNA derived from T cells, B-cell-depleted T cells, or PBMCs. The dataset comprised deeply sampled blood TCRbeta repertoires from subjects exposed to, actively infected with, or recovered from COVID-19. The repertoires were made available in a free public database intended to serve as a resource for research on the immune response to SARS-CoV-2. The samples were drawn from two sources: the first 160 participants of the ongoing ImmuneRACE study, and 1,000 to 1,500 subjects contributed by 6 global collaborators. Nearly every sample came with metadata listing a de-identified subject ID, COVID-19 status, age in years and sex. Where available, HLA class I and class II types were taken from metadata supplied by the sample provider and were not determined by assay-based typing.

The count of this clone is one. Its antigen target is currently unknown. Within one base of it there is no much larger clone, and no base qualities were kept. Paper-wide results and their limitations: The amount of clinical and demographic metadata varied by source and participant and was provided uncurated.

From the germline V gene (reference sequence), CDR1 is MNHEY and CDR2 is SMNVEV. V trim: 6 bases; J trim: 6 bases; unmatched bases: 3. Its CDR3 holds 12 amino acids, cysteine through phenylalanine. The only DNA kept is the CDR3, 36 bases in frame from the first base. The immunoSEQ Assay, a bias-controlled multiplex PCR, was used to amplify TCRbeta CDR3 regions from genomic DNA. The source study handled its data this way. Nucleated cell counts per sample were estimated from amplification of reference gene primers within the assay. Sequence reads were collapsed and filtered to measure the absolute abundance of every unique TCRbeta CDR3 rearrangement. For each sample, productive Simpson clonality was calculated as the square root of Simpson's diversity index across productive rearrangements. TCRdb provides this immuneACCESS table in a form limited to in-frame rearrangements. Some clones are lacking; in checked studies, under half of them reflect an unresolved V gene, and why the rest are absent is not known. V, J and clone size derive from that table, while D and trimming were established from the DNA sequence. The sample table holds around 300,000 clones, of which about 87% were seen once. Roughly 3.9% of the sample comes from the top ten.

Whole blood was collected in K2EDTA tubes by collaborating institutions according to the institutions' own protocols. Collaborator samples were shipped for TCRbeta analysis as frozen whole blood, isolated PBMCs, or DNA extracted from either sample type. The sequence is built from TRBV27 and TRBJ2-3; TRBD1 aligns with 7 central bases. The specimen was peripheral blood. The source of this sequence is a woman aged 40-49 years with acute or convalescent COVID-19. The CDR3 region reads CASSLTGDTQYF. The DNA is as follows: TGTGCCAGCAGCCTGACAGGGGATACGCAGTATTTT.